This entry lists 31 T cell receptor beta chains sequenced from one sample in a study of cytotoxic CD8 clonotypes in ibrutinib-treated CLL. Generated by immunoSEQ multiplex PCR, the TCRdb table keeps only in-frame clones and is missing some. The data contain 150,000 to 200,000 clones, approximately 84% of them singletons. Source: PBMCs, taken after 24 months of ibrutinib treatment. Every receptor here comes from a human donor with chronic lymphocytic leukemia.

The CDR3 nucleotides are TGTGCCAGTACAAGGGAGGCCTATGGCTACACCTTC. It codes for CASTREAYGYTF. J is TRBJ1-2 and V is TRBV19; D unclear. Looked up from germline, CDR1 is LNHDA and CDR2 is SQIVND (reference sequence). The CDR3 covers 12 residues. V lost 7 bases and J 4 bases, leaving 10 bases between the germline ends.

The chain joins TRBV4-2 to TRBJ2-1; weak D call: TRBD1 (6 bases). There are 18 residues in the CDR3. The germline gives CDR1 LGHNA, CDR2 YNFKEQ. The V end lost 0 bases, the J end lost 5 bases, and 20 bases lay between the germline ends. The CDR3 DNA reads TGTGCCAGCAGCCAAGAGGGACACGGAGTAATAGGGGACAATGAGCAGTTCTTC. Encoded protein: CASSQEGHGVIGDNEQFF.

This clone was recorded many times. V is TRBV2 and J is TRBJ1-2, with D possibly TRBD1 on 5 matching bases. Germline V gives CDR1 SNHLY, CDR2 FYNNEI. CDR3 length: 11 amino acids. Trimming removed 7 bases at V and 5 bases at J, with 8 bases between. DNA of the CDR3: TGTGCCAGCACCAGGGAATATGGCTACACCTTC. Protein: CASTREYGYTF.

This clone was observed a handful of times. The chain employs TRBV25-1 and TRBJ1-5, with a weak D call TRBD1 (6 bases). The V and J ends lost 5 bases and 3 bases respectively, with 17 bases between them. Germline V CDR1 and CDR2: MGHDK, SYGVNS. The CDR3 is 16 amino acids. The CDR3 DNA reads TGTGCCAGCAGTAACCAGCCGGACAGCCTCAATCAGCCCCAGCATTTT. Protein product: CASSNQPDSLNQPQHF.

The chain links TRBV7-2 to TRBJ2-3; 8 positions agree with TRBD2. V dropped 8 bases and J dropped 9; count of bases not matched to a gene: 19. The CDR3 runs to 16 residues. Germline lookup yields CDR1 SGHTA and CDR2 FQGNSA. CDR3 amino acids: CASRRLASNAEPTQYF. Written as DNA, the CDR3 is TGTGCCAGCCGTCGACTAGCGTCTAACGCAGAGCCCACGCAGTATTTT.

The chain employs TRBV5-1 and TRBJ1-3; the D is unclear. The V end lost 7 bases, the J end lost 0 bases, and 17 bases lay between the germline ends. There are 16 residues in the CDR3. CDR1 and CDR2 (germline): SGHRS, YFSETQ. DNA of the CDR3: TGCGCCAGCGGTAACCAACCAGGCTACTCTGGAAACACCATATATTTT. This codes for CASGNQPGYSGNTIYF.

The chain recombines TRBV7-9 with TRBJ1-3; a weak D match, TRBD1 (5 bases). CDR3 size: 16 residues. Per germline, CDR1 SEHNR and CDR2 FQNEAQ (reference sequence). The V end was cut by 7 bases, the J end by 0 bases, with 16 bases between. In nucleotides, the CDR3 is TGTGCCAGCAACTACGGGGCAGGGCTCTCTGGAAACACCATATATTTT. Amino acids: CASNYGAGLSGNTIYF.

This chain joins TRBV11-3 and TRBJ2-5, with 9 bases matching TRBD2. Looked up from germline, CDR1 is SGHNT and CDR2 is YENEEA. The CDR3 is 16 residues long. The trim removed 5 bases at V and 4 bases at J, leaving 11 bases unmatched. The CDR3 is CASSLRREGGSETQYF. The CDR3 DNA sequence: TGTGCCAGCAGCCTACGGCGGGAGGGTGGTTCAGAGACCCAGTACTTC.

The chain carries TRBV18 and TRBJ2-3; maybe TRBD2 (6 bases). V was pared by 0 bases and J by 7 bases, with 11 bases between. Germline V gene sequence: CDR1 KGHSH, CDR2 LQKENI. The CDR3 consists of 14 residues. The CDR3 spells CASSPPAGGNTQYF. The CDR3 coding sequence is TGTGCCAGCTCACCACCGGCTGGGGGGAATACGCAGTATTTT. The full variable domain, rest sourced from reference TRBV18 and TRBJ2-3, is NAGVMQNPRHLVRRRGQEARLRCSPMKGHSHVYWYRQLPEEGLKFMVYLQKENIIDESGMPKERFSAEFPKEGPSILRIQQVVRGDSAAYFCASSPPAGGNTQYFGPGTRLTVL.

The V call is TRBV2, the J call TRBJ1-1; tentatively, D is TRBD1 (5 bases). CDR3 length: 14 residues. The V end lost 3 bases, the J end lost 5 bases, and 13 bases lay between the germline ends. The germline V gene has CDR1 SNHLY and CDR2 FYNNEI. The CDR3 nucleotides read TGTGCCAGCAGTGATTTCGGGGGTCGGACTGAAGCTTTCTTT. Translated, it gives CASSDFGGRTEAFF.

This clone was recorded a few times. This chain uses TRBV28 with TRBJ1-5, with D tentatively TRBD1 (5 bases). V lost 7 bases to trimming and J lost 9 bases, with 13 bases between them. This CDR3 has 12 amino acids. Germline CDR1 and CDR2: MDHEN and SYDVKM. Here the CDR3 DNA reads TGTGCCAGCACGGGGGACTTGGGGCCCCAGCATTTT. Its protein is CASTGDLGPQHF.

This chain links TRBV6-1 with TRBJ1-6, with D possibly being TRBD1 (6 bases). The CDR3 is made up of 14 amino acids. Trimming removed 2 bases from V and 8 bases from J, with 10 bases in between. CDR1 MNHNS and CDR2 SASEGT come from the germline V gene. The CDR3 bases are TGTGCCAGCAGTGAAAGGCCAGGGGATTCACCCCTCCACTTT. It is translated as CASSERPGDSPLHF.

This rearrangement joins TRBV18 to TRBJ2-1; 8 nucleotides agree with TRBD2. In germline, CDR1 is KGHSH, CDR2 LQKENI. This CDR3 has 16 residues. Trimming removed 1 base from V and 9 bases from J; junction bases left unmatched: 11. The CDR3 reads CASSPLSRGGTPEQFF. The CDR3 DNA reads as TGTGCCAGCTCACCACTGAGCCGCGGGGGGACCCCTGAGCAGTTCTTC.

This clone was counted between two and nine times. The genes are TRBV4-1 and TRBJ1-4, with D uncertain. The V end lost 5 bases, the J end lost 7 bases, and 8 bases lay between the germline ends. Germline V gene lookup returns CDR1 MGHRA and CDR2 YSYEKL. This CDR3 is 12 amino acids long. CDR3 residues: CASSWVGEKLFF. The CDR3 DNA reads as TGCGCCAGCAGCTGGGTAGGTGAAAAACTGTTTTTT.

The J gene is TRBJ2-7, the V gene TRBV5-1; D remains ambiguous. There are 15 residues in the CDR3. With 3 bases removed from V and 3 bases from J, the gap between germline ends came to 16 bases. From germline, CDR1 is SGHRS and CDR2 YFSETQ. This chain's CDR3 is CASSSTHLLGYEQYF. CDR3 nucleotides: TGCGCCAGCAGCTCCACCCATCTCCTAGGCTACGAGCAGTACTTC. The full variable domain, with the rest looked up from reference TRBV5-1 and TRBJ2-7, is KAGVTQTPRYLIKTRGQQVTLSCSPISGHRSVSWYQQTPGQGLQFLFEYFSETQRNKGNFPGRFSGRQFSNSRSEMNVSTLELGDSALYLCASSSTHLLGYEQYFGPGTRLTVT.

The chain joins TRBV30 to TRBJ1-3; D might be TRBD1 (5 bases). The CDR3 consists of 15 residues. CDR1 and CDR2 (germline): GTSNPN, SVGIG (reference sequence). V shed 5 bases and J shed 0 bases, with 14 bases lying between them. The CDR3 sequence is CAWVTQGGSGNTIYF. In nucleotides, the CDR3 is TGTGCCTGGGTCACCCAGGGAGGCTCTGGAAACACCATATATTTT.

The chain couples TRBV18 to TRBJ2-2; D gene unclear. Looked up from germline, CDR1 is KGHSH and CDR2 is LQKENI. V was trimmed by 2 bases and J by 5 bases, leaving 15 bases between them. The CDR3 loop spans 16 amino acids. CDR3 residues: CASSPDRAPRTGELFF. The CDR3 region has the DNA TGTGCCAGCTCACCAGACCGGGCCCCCAGGACCGGGGAGCTGTTTTTT.

The V gene is TRBV9, the J gene TRBJ1-3, with D uncertain. The germline V and J ends were trimmed by 3 bases and 4 bases, with 17 bases remaining between them. Germline assignment: CDR1 SGDLS and CDR2 YYNGEE. CDR3 length equals 16 residues. The CDR3 bases are TGTGCCAGCAGCGAGGGCCCCCTAGGACCCGGAAACACCATATATTTT. Its protein is CASSEGPLGPGNTIYF.

Only a few counts were recorded for this clone. The V gene is TRBV5-1, the J gene TRBJ1-2; 10 nucleotides agree with TRBD1. This CDR3 is 18 amino acids long. The junction had 15 bases not matched to a gene; V was cut back by 4 bases and J by 3 bases. Germline V gives CDR1 SGHRS, CDR2 YFSETQ. The CDR3 DNA sequence: TGCGCCAGCAGCCCCTTTGGGACAGGGGTAGGATCTTACTATGGCTACACCTTC. Amino acids: CASSPFGTGVGSYYGYTF.

This chain uses TRBV7-2 with TRBJ1-5; D may be TRBD1 (5 bases). The CDR3 consists of 17 residues. CDR1 is SGHTA, CDR2 FQGNSA, per germline. Trimming stripped 3 bases from V and 0 bases from J, with 15 bases between. The CDR3 sequence: CASSLRWGGNSNQPQHF. The CDR3 nucleotides read TGTGCCAGCAGCTTGCGTTGGGGGGGGAATAGCAATCAGCCCCAGCATTTT.

The V and J genes are TRBV5-1 and TRBJ1-1; D may be TRBD1 (6 bases). CDR1 and CDR2 from the germline V gene are SGHRS and YFSETQ. V lost 0 bases to trimming and J lost 2 bases, with 11 bases between them. CDR3 length equals 15 residues. CDR3 region: CASSLARTANTEAFF. CDR3 sequence (DNA): TGCGCCAGCAGCTTGGCTCGGACAGCCAACACTGAAGCTTTCTTT.

This clone was recorded only once. The J gene is TRBJ2-3, the V gene TRBV7-9, with D possibly matching TRBD2 (6 bases). This CDR3 has 15 amino acids. The V gene lost 3 bases and the J gene lost 6 bases, with 16 bases spanning the gap. Germline loops: CDR1 SEHNR, CDR2 FQNEAQ (reference sequence). The CDR3 region is CASSLPAGPTDTQYF. As DNA, the CDR3 is TGTGCCAGCAGCTTGCCGGCGGGGCCGACGGATACGCAGTATTTT.

V is TRBV7-9 and J is TRBJ1-2; D remains ambiguous. V was clipped by 1 base and J by 4 bases, with 13 bases between them. CDR1 is SEHNR and CDR2 is FQNEAQ in the germline V gene (reference sequence). This CDR3 region has 15 residues. The chain's CDR3 is CASSLEGYGGYGYTF. The CDR3 DNA follows: TGTGCCAGCAGCTTAGAGGGTTACGGCGGCTATGGCTACACCTTC.

This clone was recorded a few times. The chain employs TRBV19 and TRBJ2-2, with D possibly being TRBD1 (5 bases). V lost 6 bases and J lost 4, with 15 bases in between. This CDR3 comprises 15 residues. CDR1 and CDR2 (germline): LNHDA, SQIVND (reference sequence). This CDR3 is CASRGRHGRTGELFF. For the CDR3, the DNA is TGTGCCAGTAGGGGGCGGCACGGACGCACCGGGGAGCTGTTTTTT.

The chain carries TRBV5-4 and TRBJ2-5; tentative D call: TRBD1 (6 bases). V dropped 3 bases and J dropped 7 bases, with 22 bases sitting between them. CDR3 length equals 16 residues. Germline CDR1 and CDR2: SGHNT and YYREEE (reference sequence). The CDR3 is CASSWDGTPVRVTQYF. In nucleotides, the CDR3 is TGTGCCAGCAGCTGGGACGGGACACCGGTCCGTGTGACCCAGTACTTC. The entire variable domain, with the rest obtained from reference TRBV5-4 and TRBJ2-5, is as follows: ETGVTQSPTHLIKTRGQQVTLRCSSQSGHNTVSWYQQALGQGPQFIFQYYREEENGRGNFPPRFSGLQFPNYSSELNVNALELDDSALYLCASSWDGTPVRVTQYFGPGTRLLVL.

CDR3 sequence: CASRGLAGDFTGELFF. DNA for the CDR3: TGTGCCAGTAGAGGCCTAGCGGGAGACTTCACCGGGGAGCTGTTTTTT. This chain joins TRBV19 and TRBJ2-2; TRBD2 agrees at 10 bases. CDR1 and CDR2 from the germline V gene are LNHDA and SQIVND (reference sequence). V lost 6 bases to trimming and J lost 4 bases; unmatched junction nucleotides: 8. The CDR3 sequence is 16 residues long.

The chain has TRBV2 and TRBJ1-2, with D unresolved. Germline V gene data show CDR1 as SNHLY and CDR2 as FYNNEI. The CDR3 spans 16 residues. V gave up 2 bases and J gave up 2 bases, with 15 bases separating them. CDR3 loop: CASSEWAPAANYGYTF. The CDR3 DNA sequence: TGTGCCAGCAGTGAATGGGCCCCCGCAGCGAACTATGGCTACACCTTC.

This chain uses TRBV2 with TRBJ1-3; the match to TRBD1 covers 7 bases. The CDR3 loop spans 14 amino acids. Looked up from germline, CDR1 is SNHLY and CDR2 is FYNNEI. J lost 1 base, V lost 10 bases, and 7 bases had no gene match. For the CDR3, the DNA is TGTGCCATAAAACAGGGGCCTTCTGGAAACACCATATATTTT. Translation gives CAIKQGPSGNTIYF.

The rearrangement joins TRBV15 to TRBJ1-5; 8 nucleotides agree with TRBD1. Germline assignment: CDR1 LNHNV and CDR2 YYDKDF (reference sequence). CDR3 length: 16 amino acids. V shed 3 bases, J shed 1 base, and the junction held 5 bases outside the gene matches. CDR3 DNA sequence: TGTGCCACCAGCAGTCCCCGGACAGGGAGCAATCAGCCCCAGCATTTT. It translates to CATSSPRTGSNQPQHF.

This chain links TRBV6-6 with TRBJ2-3; TRBD1 matches 11 bases. V gave up 0 bases and J gave up 5 bases; unmatched junction bases: 1. The CDR3 covers 15 residues. Per the germline V gene, CDR1 is MNHNY and CDR2 is SVGAGI (reference sequence). The CDR3 loop reads CASSYSGTGGDTQYF. The CDR3 DNA sequence: TGTGCCAGCAGTTACTCCGGGACAGGGGGAGATACGCAGTATTTT.

The rearrangement joins TRBV18 to TRBJ2-7; 7 bases agree with TRBD2. The CDR3 contains 14 residues. J gave up 3 bases and V 2 bases, and 4 bases lay outside the gene matches. Germline V lookup: CDR1 KGHSH, CDR2 LQKENI. CDR3 DNA sequence: TGTGCCAGCTCACCAACCGGGACTAACTACGAGCAGTACTTC. Translation gives CASSPTGTNYEQYF.